Each of the 23 T cell receptor beta chains below was sequenced from the same sample in a study of control samples from healthy donors and cancer patients. The data were produced by immunoSEQ multiplex PCR, yet TCRdb's version contains in-frame clones alone and is incomplete. The repertoire holds some 130,000 clones, with 91% as singletons. Sequenced input: blood. The receptors originated from a man between 18 and 35 years old in good health.

The genes are TRBV7-6 and TRBJ2-7; 8 bases are shared with TRBD2. CDR3 length equals 16 residues. Germline-derived CDR1 and CDR2 are SGHVS and FNYEAQ. V trimming: 5 bases; J trimming: 2 bases; junction bases outside the gene matches: 11. The chain's CDR3 is CASSPIRLRGAYEQYF. The CDR3 region has the DNA TGTGCCAGCAGCCCCATTCGTCTGCGGGGGGCCTACGAGCAGTACTTC.

This chain uses TRBV10-3 with TRBJ2-2; TRBD2 agrees at 7 bases. The CDR3 is 19 residues long. Germline CDR1 and CDR2: ENHRY and SYGVKD. J was trimmed by 0 bases and V by 2 bases; bases with no gene match: 12. The CDR3 sequence is CAISEIFVGGSANTGELFF. The CDR3 bases are TGTGCCATCAGTGAGATTTTTGTCGGCGGGAGCGCGAACACCGGGGAGCTGTTTTTT.

Remarks on this clone: Other DNA sequences in the same sample also yield this CDR3. The chain combines TRBV30 with TRBJ1-6, with unresolved D. This CDR3 has 15 residues. Germline V gene sequence: CDR1 GTSNPN, CDR2 SVGIG (reference sequence). Trimming removed 0 bases from V and 6 bases from J, with 12 bases in between. The CDR3 is CAWSVPRAGNSPLHF. DNA of the CDR3: TGTGCCTGGAGTGTACCCAGAGCTGGTAATTCACCCCTCCACTTT.

The chain employs TRBV27 and TRBJ1-4, with D perhaps TRBD1 (6 bases). Per the germline V gene, CDR1 is MNHEY and CDR2 is SMNVEV (reference sequence). The CDR3 totals 16 residues. Trimming cost V 5 bases and J 5 bases, with 18 bases left between them. The CDR3 DNA sequence: TGTGCCAGCAGTAAATATTTACAGGGAGCCAATGAAAAACTGTTTTTT. It is translated as CASSKYLQGANEKLFF.

The V call is TRBV7-3, the J call TRBJ2-5; D not resolved. Germline lookup yields CDR1 SGHTA and CDR2 FQGTGA. Trimming cost V 6 bases and J 1 base, with 9 bases left between them. This CDR3 spans 13 amino acids. In DNA form, the CDR3 reads TGTGCCAGCAGTGTAAACCCCCAAGAGACCCAGTACTTC. This translates into CASSVNPQETQYF.

The gene calls are TRBV19 and TRBJ1-1, with D hard to call. Trimming removed 4 bases at V and 4 bases at J, with 7 bases between. Germline V gives CDR1 LNHDA, CDR2 SQIVND (reference sequence). The CDR3 is made up of 12 amino acids. As DNA, the CDR3 is TGTGCCAGTAGTAATCCGATCACTGAAGCTTTCTTT. Encoded protein: CASSNPITEAFF.

The rearrangement links TRBV7-3 to TRBJ2-2; D ambiguous. This CDR3 contains 13 residues. Trimming took off 5 bases at V and 9 bases at J, with 13 bases between the two ends. In germline, CDR1 is SGHTA, CDR2 FQGTGA. CDR3: CASSRNPLRELFF. The CDR3 nucleotides read TGTGCCAGCAGCCGAAACCCTCTCCGGGAGCTGTTTTTT. The full variable domain, in which reference TRBV7-3 and TRBJ2-2 provide the parts outside the CDR3, is GAGVSQTPSNKVTEKGKYVELRCDPISGHTALYWYRQSLGQGPEFLIYFQGTGAADDSGLPNDRFFAVRPEGSVSTLKIQRTERGDSAVYLCASSRNPLRELFFGEGSRLTVL.

V usage is TRBV18 and J usage is TRBJ1-5; D may be TRBD1 (5 bases). Germline values: CDR1 KGHSH, CDR2 LQKENI. This CDR3 spans 15 amino acids. Trimming cost V 2 bases and J 5 bases, with 13 bases left between them. The CDR3: CASSPNRGKDQPQHF. In DNA, the CDR3 is TGTGCCAGCTCACCAAATAGGGGAAAGGATCAGCCCCAGCATTTT. The entire variable domain, with the rest obtained from reference TRBV18 and TRBJ1-5, is as follows: NAGVMQNPRHLVRRRGQEARLRCSPMKGHSHVYWYRQLPEEGLKFMVYLQKENIIDESGMPKERFSAEFPKEGPSILRIQQVVRGDSAAYFCASSPNRGKDQPQHFGDGTRLSIL.

The chain uses TRBV30 and TRBJ1-4; no definite D call. There are 12 residues in the CDR3. V was shortened by 0 bases and J by 7 bases, with 6 bases between the two germline ends. Germline V gives CDR1 GTSNPN, CDR2 SVGIG (reference sequence). The chain's CDR3 is CAWSVRGEKLFF. DNA of the CDR3: TGTGCCTGGAGTGTTCGGGGTGAAAAACTGTTTTTT.

This chain connects TRBV7-6 to TRBJ1-2; no reliable D call. V was cut by 1 base and J by 2 bases, with 11 bases left in between. The CDR3 sequence is 15 residues long. Germline-derived CDR1 and CDR2 are SGHVS and FNYEAQ. The CDR3 nucleotides read TGTGCCAGCAGCTTAGGAGGAGTAGGGAACTATGGCTACACCTTC. This gives the protein CASSLGGVGNYGYTF.

V and J are TRBV9 and TRBJ1-6; 9 bases map to TRBD1. Germline V gene data show CDR1 as SGDLS and CDR2 as YYNGEE. V was clipped by 0 bases and J by 8 bases; unmatched bases: 3. This CDR3 comprises 15 residues. The chain's CDR3 is CASSVETGGYSPLHF. CDR3 sequence (DNA): TGTGCCAGCAGCGTAGAGACAGGGGGATATTCACCCCTCCACTTT.

The rearrangement links TRBV7-9 to TRBJ1-2, with D possibly matching TRBD1 (5 bases). The CDR3 is 16 residues long. The germline V gene has CDR1 SEHNR and CDR2 FQNEAQ (reference sequence). Trimming removed 1 base at V and 4 bases at J, with 16 bases between. CDR3 protein: CASSLGTGGDVYGYTF. CDR3 in DNA: TGTGCCAGCAGCTTAGGGACGGGAGGGGACGTCTATGGCTACACCTTC.

This chain joins TRBV5-1 and TRBJ2-7, with D possibly being TRBD1 or TRBD2 (5 bases each). The V end lost 4 bases, the J end lost 3 bases, and 17 bases lay between the germline ends. The germline V gene encodes CDR1 SGHRS and CDR2 YFSETQ. This CDR3 has 15 amino acids. DNA for the CDR3: TGCGCCAGCAGCCCTGACCCGGGACCGAACTACGAGCAGTACTTC. As protein: CASSPDPGPNYEQYF. Together with reference TRBV5-1 and TRBJ2-7, the CDR3 gives the full variable domain: KAGVTQTPRYLIKTRGQQVTLSCSPISGHRSVSWYQQTPGQGLQFLFEYFSETQRNKGNFPGRFSGRQFSNSRSEMNVSTLELGDSALYLCASSPDPGPNYEQYFGPGTRLTVT.

This clone has only one observation. The rearrangement joins TRBV4-1 to TRBJ1-2; a weak D match, TRBD1 (5 bases). Germline assignment: CDR1 MGHRA and CDR2 YSYEKL. V lost 4 bases and J lost 4, with 22 bases in between. This CDR3 contains 17 residues. CDR3 region: CASSPEEGGTEFYGYTF. As DNA, the CDR3 is TGCGCCAGCAGCCCAGAGGAAGGCGGGACGGAGTTCTATGGCTACACCTTC.

The chain is built from TRBV3-1 (or the pseudogene TRBV3-2) and TRBJ2-7; D gene uncertain. The CDR3 sequence is 15 residues long. The germline V gene has CDR1 LGHDT and CDR2 YNNKEL (reference sequence). Trimming shortened V by 0 bases and J by 6 bases, and 15 bases separated the two germline ends. In nucleotides, the CDR3 is TGTGCCAGCAGCCAAGATGAGGCGGCAGGTCGCGAGCAGTACTTC. Its translation is CASSQDEAAGREQYF.

The CDR3 reads CASSDPGQASGNTIYF. CDR3 sequence (DNA): TGTGCCAGCAGTGACCCCGGACAGGCCTCTGGAAACACCATATATTTT. The chain combines TRBV2 with TRBJ1-3, with 7 bases that match TRBD1. The J segment lost 0 bases and the V segment lost 3 bases, leaving 5 bases of the junction unmatched. This CDR3 contains 16 residues. Germline lookup yields CDR1 SNHLY and CDR2 FYNNEI.

This chain joins TRBV6-1 and TRBJ2-3; D possibly corresponds to TRBD1 (5 bases). Germline assignment: CDR1 MNHNS and CDR2 SASEGT. The CDR3 has 15 amino acids. V dropped 2 bases and J dropped 3 bases, with 12 bases sitting between them. The CDR3 protein is CASSERKRGTDTQYF. The CDR3 nucleotides are TGTGCCAGCAGTGAACGGAAAAGGGGAACAGATACGCAGTATTTT.

The V gene is TRBV11-2, the J gene TRBJ1-1; unclear D gene. From germline, CDR1 is SGHAT and CDR2 FQNNGV. CDR3 length equals 13 residues. Trimming took off 3 bases at V and 3 bases at J, with 8 bases between the two ends. CDR3 sequence: CASSLGRDTEAFF. The CDR3 DNA is TGTGCCAGCAGCTTGGGAAGGGACACTGAAGCTTTCTTT.

V and J are TRBV29-1 and TRBJ1-4, with 12 bases fitting TRBD1. CDR1 is SQVTM, CDR2 ANQGSEA, per germline. The CDR3 consists of 13 residues. The junction had 4 bases not matched to a gene; V was cut back by 3 bases and J by 11 bases. CDR3 in DNA: TGCAGCGTTGAGGGACAGGGGGCTGACAAACTGTTTTTT. Its protein is CSVEGQGADKLFF.

The genes are TRBV3-1 (or the pseudogene TRBV3-2) and TRBJ1-3; tentative D call: TRBD1 (5 bases). The CDR3 is 18 amino acids. V was shortened by 0 bases and J by 3 bases, with 18 bases between the two germline ends. Germline-derived CDR1 and CDR2 are LGHDT and YNNKEL (reference sequence). The CDR3: CASSQDRRRQIRGNTIYF. The CDR3 DNA reads as TGTGCCAGCAGCCAAGATCGGCGAAGACAGATCCGTGGAAACACCATATATTTT.

The V call is TRBV5-6, the J call TRBJ1-2, with D uncertain. Trimming left V 1 base short and J 4 bases short, with 8 bases between. Germline assignment: CDR1 SGHDT and CDR2 YYEEEE. This CDR3 has 13 amino acids. The DNA of the CDR3 is TGTGCCAGCAGCTTGTCCGAATTCTATGGCTACACCTTC. It yields the protein CASSLSEFYGYTF.

The V call is TRBV6-5, the J call TRBJ1-1; D is ambiguous. The V gene's germline CDR1 is MNHEY and CDR2 SVGAGI. Between the trimmed V and J ends, which lost 6 bases and 4 bases, there was a span of 6 bases. The CDR3 is made up of 11 amino acids. Here the CDR3 DNA reads TGTGCCAGCAGGGAGAGCACTGAAGCTTTCTTT. Its protein is CASRESTEAFF.

The chain links TRBV5-1 to TRBJ2-1, with D possibly being TRBD1 (5 bases). Germline CDR1 is SGHRS and CDR2 is YFSETQ. V was cut by 4 bases and J by 5 bases, with 7 bases left in between. The CDR3 is 12 residues long. CDR3 amino acids: CASSETDNEQFF. Written as DNA, the CDR3 is TGCGCCAGCAGCGAGACAGACAATGAGCAGTTCTTC. The complete variable domain, with remaining parts taken from reference TRBV5-1 and TRBJ2-1, reads KAGVTQTPRYLIKTRGQQVTLSCSPISGHRSVSWYQQTPGQGLQFLFEYFSETQRNKGNFPGRFSGRQFSNSRSEMNVSTLELGDSALYLCASSETDNEQFFGPGTRLTVL.